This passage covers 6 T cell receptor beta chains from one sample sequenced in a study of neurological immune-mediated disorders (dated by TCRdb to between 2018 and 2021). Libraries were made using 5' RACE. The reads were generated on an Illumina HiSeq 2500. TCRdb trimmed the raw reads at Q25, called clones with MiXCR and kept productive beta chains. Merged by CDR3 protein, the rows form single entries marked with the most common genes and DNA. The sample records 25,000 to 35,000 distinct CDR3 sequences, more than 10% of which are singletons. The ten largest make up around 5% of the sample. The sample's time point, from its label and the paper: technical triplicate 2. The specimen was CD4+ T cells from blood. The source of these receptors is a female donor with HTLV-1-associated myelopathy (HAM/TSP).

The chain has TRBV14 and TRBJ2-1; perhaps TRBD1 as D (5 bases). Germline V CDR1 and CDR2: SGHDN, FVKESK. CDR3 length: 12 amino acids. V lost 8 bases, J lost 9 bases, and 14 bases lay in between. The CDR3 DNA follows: TGTGCCAGCCAAGAATGGGGCGGTGAGCAGTTCTTC. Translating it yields CASQEWGGEQFF.

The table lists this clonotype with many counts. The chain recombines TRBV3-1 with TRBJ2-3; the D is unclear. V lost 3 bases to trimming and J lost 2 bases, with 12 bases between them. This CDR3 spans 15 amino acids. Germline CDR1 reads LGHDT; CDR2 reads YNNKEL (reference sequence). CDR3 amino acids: CASSQEQRTTDTQYF. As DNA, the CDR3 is TGTGCCAGCAGCCAGGAGCAGAGAACCACAGATACGCAGTATTTT.

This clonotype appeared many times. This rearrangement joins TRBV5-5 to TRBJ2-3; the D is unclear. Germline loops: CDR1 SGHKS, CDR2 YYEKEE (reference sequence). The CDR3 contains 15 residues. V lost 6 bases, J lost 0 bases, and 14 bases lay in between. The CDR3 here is CASTYSASSTDTQYF. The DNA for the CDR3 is TGTGCCAGCACCTACAGTGCCTCTAGCACAGATACGCAGTATTTT.

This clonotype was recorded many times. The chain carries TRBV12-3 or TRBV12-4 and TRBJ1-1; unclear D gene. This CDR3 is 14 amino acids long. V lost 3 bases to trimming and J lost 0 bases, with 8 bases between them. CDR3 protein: CASSFGQVNTEAFF. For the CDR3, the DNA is TGTGCCAGCAGTTTCGGGCAGGTGAACACTGAAGCTTTCTTT.

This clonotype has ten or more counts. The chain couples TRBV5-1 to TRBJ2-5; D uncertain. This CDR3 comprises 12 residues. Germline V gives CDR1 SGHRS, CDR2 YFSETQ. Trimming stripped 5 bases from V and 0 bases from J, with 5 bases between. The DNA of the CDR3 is TGCGCCAGCAGTCAGTACCAAGAGACCCAGTACTTC. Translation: CASSQYQETQYF.

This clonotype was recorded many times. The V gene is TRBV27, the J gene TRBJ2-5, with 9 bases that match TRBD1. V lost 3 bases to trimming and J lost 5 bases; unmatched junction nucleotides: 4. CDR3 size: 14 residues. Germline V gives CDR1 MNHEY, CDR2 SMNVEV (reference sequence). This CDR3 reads CASSLRGTGETQYF. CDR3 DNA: TGTGCCAGCAGTTTGAGAGGGACAGGGGAGACCCAGTACTTC.